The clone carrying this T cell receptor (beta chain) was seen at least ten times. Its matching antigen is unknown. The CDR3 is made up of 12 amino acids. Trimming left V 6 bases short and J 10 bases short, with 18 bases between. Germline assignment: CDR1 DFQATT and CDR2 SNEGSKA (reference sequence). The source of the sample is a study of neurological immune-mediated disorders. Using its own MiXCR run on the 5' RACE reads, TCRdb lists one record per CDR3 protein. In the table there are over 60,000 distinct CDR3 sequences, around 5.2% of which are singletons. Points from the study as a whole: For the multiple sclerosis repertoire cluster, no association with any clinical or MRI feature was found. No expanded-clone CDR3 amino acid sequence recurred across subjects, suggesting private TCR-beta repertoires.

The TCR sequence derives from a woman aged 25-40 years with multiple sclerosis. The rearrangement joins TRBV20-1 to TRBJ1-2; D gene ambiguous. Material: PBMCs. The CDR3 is CSAGLGNVLYTF. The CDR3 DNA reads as TGCAGTGCCGGACTAGGTAACGTCCTCTACACCTTC.